These 19 T cell receptor beta chains came from one sample sequenced in a study of human T cells and chemical hapten exposure. Time point indicated: pre-sensitization, week 0. Treatment indicated: therapeutic diphenylcyclopropenone sensitization with weekly scalp DPC. TCRdb reprocessed the RACE reads with MiXCR, giving one entry per CDR3 protein. The sample contains fewer than 150,000 distinct CDR3 sequences, approximately 12% of which appear only once. The sample consisted of whole blood, taken in connection with sensitization to the hapten diphenylcyclopropenone (DPC). All receptors come from a woman aged 18-29 years with alopecia areata. Some clones in this sample may be carry-over from other donors' samples.

This clonotype was seen repeatedly, ten times or more. The rearrangement joins TRBV10-2 to TRBJ2-1; TRBD2 is a possible D gene (6 bases). The V end lost 7 bases, the J end lost 7 bases, and 8 bases lay between the germline ends. This CDR3 has 11 residues. Germline values: CDR1 WSHSY, CDR2 SAAADI. Here the CDR3 reads CASTLANEQFF. The CDR3 DNA sequence: TGCGCCAGCACCCTAGCGAATGAGCAGTTCTTC.

This clonotype has a handful of counts. The V call is TRBV18, the J call TRBJ2-2, with 7 bases that match TRBD1. The germline gives CDR1 KGHSH, CDR2 LQKENI. V shed 3 bases, J shed 0 bases, and the junction held 7 bases outside the gene matches. The CDR3 loop spans 17 amino acids. The CDR3 spells CASSPTLTGSNTGELFF. The CDR3 DNA sequence: TGTGCCAGCTCACCTACCCTGACAGGGTCGAACACCGGGGAGCTGTTTTTT.

Worth noting for this clonotype: Relative to the germline gene, one junction end is altered; a read error may explain this. The chain joins TRBV14 to TRBJ2-1; D gene ambiguous. The CDR3 is made up of 13 amino acids. Per the germline V gene, CDR1 is SGHDN and CDR2 is FVKESK. CDR3 DNA: TGTACCAGCAGCCCCGAAGTATACAATGAGCAGTTCTTC. Translated: CTSSPEVYNEQFF.

This chain connects TRBV6-1 to TRBJ2-7, with D unclear. The CDR3 is 13 amino acids. V lost 1 base and J lost 2, with 6 bases in between. CDR1 is MNHNS and CDR2 is SASEGT in the germline V gene. The CDR3 sequence: CASSEEGTYEQYF. As DNA, the CDR3 is TGTGCCAGCAGTGAAGAGGGAACCTACGAGCAGTACTTC.

This clonotype was found a few times. V gene TRBV20-1 combines with J gene TRBJ1-2; possibly TRBD1 for D (5 bases). There are 13 residues in the CDR3. Germline loops: CDR1 DFQATT, CDR2 SNEGSKA (reference sequence). V was shortened by 6 bases and J by 8 bases, with 19 bases between the two germline ends. The CDR3 DNA reads TGCAGTGCATCCGCAGGTATTCAGGGAGGCTACACCTTC. As protein: CSASAGIQGGYTF.

The rearrangement links TRBV4-2 to TRBJ1-4; D not certain. The germline CDR1 and CDR2 sequences are LGHNA and YNFKEQ. The CDR3 consists of 16 residues. Between the trimmed V and J ends, which lost 2 bases and 5 bases, there was a span of 15 bases. The CDR3 DNA reads as TGTGCCAGCAGCCAAAGTCTTCAAGGGTCAAATGAAAAACTGTTTTTT. Its translation: CASSQSLQGSNEKLFF.

The V and J genes are TRBV14 and TRBJ1-1; no clear D gene. This CDR3 is built from 13 residues. The V gene's germline CDR1 is SGHDN and CDR2 FVKESK. The V end lost 4 bases, the J end lost 7 bases, and 13 bases lay between the germline ends. CDR3 nucleotide sequence: TGTGCCAGCAGCCTGAAGCGGCAGTTTGAAGCTTTCTTT. The encoded protein is CASSLKRQFEAFF.

This clonotype was picked up a small number of times. V gene TRBV6-6 combines with J gene TRBJ1-1; 7 nucleotides align to TRBD1. Per the germline V gene, CDR1 is MNHNY and CDR2 is SVGAGI (reference sequence). V lost 0 bases to trimming and J lost 6 bases; unmatched junction nucleotides: 10. CDR3 size: 16 residues. In DNA, the CDR3 is TGTGCCAGCAGTTACTCGGCCACAGGGGTGAAGTCTGAAGCTTTCTTT. It specifies CASSYSATGVKSEAFF.

The rearrangement joins TRBV7-9 to TRBJ2-3, with 7 bases that match TRBD1. V lost 1 base and J lost 3; bases outside the gene matches: 1. The V gene's germline CDR1 is SEHNR and CDR2 FQNEAQ (reference sequence). This CDR3 has 14 residues. The CDR3 spells CASSLVQGTDTQYF. For the CDR3, the DNA is TGTGCCAGCAGCTTAGTACAGGGGACAGATACGCAGTATTTT.

This clonotype was seen repeatedly, ten times or more. The chain couples TRBV18 to TRBJ1-1; the match to TRBD1 covers 9 bases. J lost 5 bases, V lost 3 bases, and 7 bases had no gene match. There are 15 residues in the CDR3. Germline V gives CDR1 KGHSH, CDR2 LQKENI. CDR3 loop: CASSPPTGGQTEAFF. CDR3 bases: TGTGCCAGCTCACCCCCAACAGGGGGCCAAACTGAAGCTTTCTTT.

The CDR3 loop reads CASSFGTGGSAFF. Written as DNA, the CDR3 is TGTGCCAGCAGTTTCGGGACAGGGGGCTCGGCTTTCTTT. The rearrangement links TRBV12-3 or TRBV12-4 to TRBJ1-1; TRBD1 aligns across 12 bases. This CDR3 comprises 13 residues. Trimming removed 3 bases from V and 11 bases from J; junction bases left unmatched: 4.

This clonotype was seen only a few times. The chain recombines TRBV4-2 with TRBJ2-1; TRBD1 agrees at 8 bases. Germline assignment: CDR1 LGHNA and CDR2 YNFKEQ. This CDR3 is built from 14 residues. With V trimmed by 3 bases and J by 7 bases, 5 bases remained unmatched. The CDR3 DNA sequence: TGTGCCAGCAGCCAGCTTCGACAGGGGAATGAGCAGTTCTTC. Its translation is CASSQLRQGNEQFF.

In this sample, this clonotype turned up many times. This sequence joins TRBV15 and TRBJ1-4; a weak D match, TRBD1 (5 bases). In germline, CDR1 is LNHNV, CDR2 YYDKDF (reference sequence). CDR3 length: 14 amino acids. V was pared by 5 bases and J by 5 bases, with 12 bases between. The CDR3 loop reads CATSSGQHNEKLFF. In DNA form, the CDR3 reads TGTGCCACCAGCTCCGGACAACACAATGAAAAACTGTTTTTT.

The sample holds many counts of this clonotype. V gene TRBV20-1 combines with J gene TRBJ2-7; D not resolved. Trimming stripped 3 bases from V and 2 bases from J, with 11 bases between. The CDR3 length is 13 residues. Germline CDR1 DFQATT, CDR2 SNEGSKA (reference sequence). The CDR3 spells CSARVDHPYEQYF. The CDR3 bases are TGCAGTGCTAGGGTGGACCACCCCTACGAGCAGTACTTC.

In its sample, this clonotype was seen a few times. The chain uses TRBV19 and TRBJ2-2; unclear D gene. This CDR3 has 13 residues. V gave up 3 bases and J gave up 5 bases, with 7 bases separating them. CDR1 and CDR2 (germline): LNHDA, SQIVND (reference sequence). This chain's CDR3 is CASSIRITGELFF. The CDR3 region has the DNA TGTGCCAGTAGTATCAGAATTACCGGGGAGCTGTTTTTT.

The sample holds many counts of this clonotype. The chain uses TRBV4-2 and TRBJ2-7; 8 positions match TRBD1. V trimming: 3 bases; J trimming: 0 bases; junction bases outside the gene matches: 4. The CDR3 is 15 amino acids. The V gene's germline CDR1 is LGHNA and CDR2 YNFKEQ. CDR3 sequence (DNA): TGTGCCAGCAGCCAGTCCGGGACAGGCTCCTACGAGCAGTACTTC. It specifies CASSQSGTGSYEQYF.

This chain links TRBV4-3 with TRBJ2-3, with D possibly called TRBD1 or TRBD2 (5 bases each). Germline CDR1 reads LGHNA; CDR2 reads YSLEER. Trimming stripped 2 bases from V and 2 bases from J, with 11 bases between. The CDR3 totals 15 residues. CDR3 protein: CASSQRGRITDTQYF. CDR3 nucleotides: TGCGCCAGCAGCCAAAGGGGACGGATCACAGATACGCAGTATTTT.

There are many counts of this clonotype. The V and J genes are TRBV30 and TRBJ1-2; the match to TRBD1 covers 9 bases. The CDR3 loop spans 12 amino acids. Germline CDR1 reads GTSNPN; CDR2 reads SVGIG (reference sequence). V dropped 2 bases and J dropped 8; count of bases not matched to a gene: 3. Here the CDR3 DNA reads TGTGCCTGGAGTTGGACAGGGGTCGGCTACACCTTC. Translation: CAWSWTGVGYTF.

This clonotype was detected a few times. The CDR3 loop is CASTPWGRDTGELFF. The CDR3 DNA is TGTGCCAGCACCCCGTGGGGCCGAGACACCGGGGAGCTGTTTTTT. The gene calls are TRBV28 and TRBJ2-2; possibly TRBD1 for D (5 bases). The CDR3 covers 15 residues. The V gene's germline CDR1 is MDHEN and CDR2 SYDVKM. V was trimmed by 7 bases and J by 3 bases, leaving 15 bases between them. Complete variable domain (other parts from reference TRBV28 and TRBJ2-2): DVKVTQSSRYLVKRTGEKVFLECVQDMDHENMFWYRQDPGLGLRLIYFSYDVKMKEKGDIPEGYSVSREKKERFSLILESASTNQTSMYLCASTPWGRDTGELFFGEGSRLTVL.